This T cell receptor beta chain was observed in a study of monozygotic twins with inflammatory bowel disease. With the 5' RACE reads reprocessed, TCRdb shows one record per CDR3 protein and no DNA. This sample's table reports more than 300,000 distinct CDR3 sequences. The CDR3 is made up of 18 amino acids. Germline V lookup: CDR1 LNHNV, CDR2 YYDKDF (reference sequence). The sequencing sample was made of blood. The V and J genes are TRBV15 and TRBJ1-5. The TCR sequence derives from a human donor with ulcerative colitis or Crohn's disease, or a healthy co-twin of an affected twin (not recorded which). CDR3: CATSRRKISGYSNQPQHF.